This T cell receptor (beta chain) was observed in a study of blood T cells in healthy people across ages. Alongside a J-beta primer mix, a sample-barcoded 5' primer served in a second PCR lasting roughly 7 to 12 cycles. TCRdb re-analysed the 5' RACE reads in MiXCR, keeping a single row per CDR3 protein. The table lists about 670,000 distinct CDR3 sequences, approximately 52% of them singletons. This clonotype was detected many times. What it binds is unknown. Germline CDR1 is SQVTM and CDR2 is ANQGSEA. This CDR3 is built from 15 residues. V was pared by 8 bases and J by 2 bases, with 20 bases between. Points from the study as a whole: Underestimates were what the diversity estimates from one million T cells were considered to be. For the donors, CMV status was unknown and possibly confounded expanded clonotype changes.

Every donor gave roughly 9.6 milliliters of peripheral blood. The TCR comes from a woman of 80 years or more in good health. Sequencing was carried out using blood. This chain uses TRBV29-1 with TRBJ2-3, with TRBD2 as a possible D gene (6 bases). CDR3 residues: CSFRGTSWDTDTQYF. CDR3 sequence (DNA): TGCAGCTTTCGCGGGACTTCCTGGGACACAGATACGCAGTATTTT.